Listed below are T cell receptor beta chains from one sample, sequenced in a study of blood T cell repertoires in COVID-19. TCRdb's copy holds only in-frame clones and misses some; the assay was immunoSEQ multiplex PCR. The sample consists of around 94,000 clones, roughly 92% of them appearing once. Sequencing was carried out using peripheral blood. These TCRs come from a woman aged 45-65 years with COVID-19, enrolled during active disease. Both conserved end residues are part of each CDR3. A D gene is named only where the DNA matches it firmly. Clone size is not always given. Where it is, it says once, few, many or a class for expanded clones.

cdr3_aa,cdr3_nt,v_call,clone_size,d_call,j_call
CASSFPRPTGTESDTQYF,TGTGCCAGCAGCTTCCCGCGACCTACCGGGACAGAGTCAGATACGCAGTATTTT,TRBV5-4,NA,TRBD1,TRBJ2-3
CASSLTGAQHTEAFF,TGTGCCAGCAGTCTAACAGGGGCGCAGCACACTGAAGCTTTCTTT,TRBV27,NA,TRBD1,TRBJ1-1
CASTLGTGKNAGNTIYF,TGTGCCAGTACTCTCGGGACAGGGAAGAATGCTGGAAACACCATATATTTT,TRBV19,NA,TRBD1,TRBJ1-3
CASSVQGAGNIQYF,TGTGCCAGCAGCGTTCAGGGGGCGGGAAACATTCAGTACTTC,TRBV9,few,TRBD1,TRBJ2-4
CASSMGGNTEAFF,TGTGCCAGTAGTATGGGGGGGAACACTGAAGCTTTCTTT,TRBV19,NA,NA,TRBJ1-1
CATSDPRQIQETQYF,TGTGCCACCAGTGACCCGCGACAGATTCAAGAGACCCAGTACTTC,TRBV24-1,NA,NA,TRBJ2-5
CASTSPVPTGELFF,TGTGCCAGTACGTCGCCAGTTCCTACCGGGGAGCTGTTTTTT,TRBV19,NA,NA,TRBJ2-2
CAISPNGDYGYGYTF,TGTGCCATCAGCCCCAACGGGGATTACGGCTATGGCTACACCTTC,TRBV10-3,NA,NA,TRBJ1-2
CATRLFPGQTLYGYTF,TGTGCCACCCGACTATTCCCGGGACAGACACTTTATGGCTACACCTTC,TRBV28,NA,TRBD1,TRBJ1-2
CALQGPSWGYTF,TGTGCCTTGCAGGGTCCTTCGTGGGGCTACACCTTC,TRBV30,NA,NA,TRBJ1-2
CASSVGGIGELFF,TGTGCCAGCAGCGTAGGAGGGATCGGGGAGCTGTTTTTT,TRBV9,NA,NA,TRBJ2-2
CASSKGQGVSTNEKLFF,TGTGCCAGCAGTAAAGGACAGGGGGTATCAACTAATGAAAAACTGTTTTTT,TRBV6-1,NA,TRBD1,TRBJ1-4
CSVQAGAGSNTGELFF,TGCAGCGTCCAAGCGGGGGCCGGCAGTAACACCGGGGAGCTGTTTTTT,TRBV29-1,few,TRBD2,TRBJ2-2
CAWSRTGGEQPQHF,TGTGCCTGGAGTCGTACAGGGGGCGAACAGCCCCAGCATTTT,TRBV30,NA,TRBD1,TRBJ1-5
CAWSLGQGYGYTF,TGTGCCTGGAGTTTGGGACAGGGATATGGCTACACCTTC,TRBV30,once,TRBD1,TRBJ1-2
CASTPRGGGLTTSTDTQYF,TGTGCCAGCACGCCTCGGGGCGGGGGCCTTACTACTAGCACAGATACGCAGTATTTT,TRBV7-9,NA,NA,TRBJ2-3
CASSDPGRDTQYF,TGCGCCAGCAGTGACCCGGGTAGAGATACGCAGTATTTT,TRBV10-1,NA,NA,TRBJ2-3
CSARTGETQYF,TGCAGTGCTAGGACGGGAGAGACCCAGTACTTC,TRBV20-1,NA,NA,TRBJ2-5
CASSQDPGLWNTIYF,TGTGCCAGCAGCCAAGACCCGGGACTGTGGAACACCATATATTTT,TRBV14,NA,NA,TRBJ1-3
CASSLILGLTNSPLHF,TGTGCCAGCAGCTTAATCCTAGGACTGACTAATTCACCCCTCCACTTT,TRBV7-2,NA,NA,TRBJ1-6
CAIGQGEGQPQHF,TGTGCCATCGGGCAAGGGGAGGGTCAGCCCCAGCATTTT,TRBV10-3,NA,NA,TRBJ1-5
CSVGRGNTEAFF,TGCAGCGTTGGCAGAGGGAACACTGAAGCTTTCTTT,TRBV29-1,NA,NA,TRBJ1-1
CASSSLGDRLNGYTF,TGTGCCAGCAGTTCCCTAGGGGACAGGCTAAATGGCTACACCTTC,TRBV6-2/TRBV6-3,NA,TRBD1,TRBJ1-2
CASSQDGEGSPLHF,TGTGCCAGCAGCCAAGACGGGGAGGGTTCACCCCTCCACTTT,TRBV6-5,NA,NA,TRBJ1-6
CASSRTGVNNEQFF,TGCGCCAGCAGCCGGACAGGGGTCAACAATGAGCAGTTCTTC,TRBV4-3,once,TRBD1,TRBJ2-1
CASSTTGAWDNEQFF,TGTGCCAGCAGTACCACAGGAGCCTGGGACAATGAGCAGTTCTTC,TRBV2,NA,NA,TRBJ2-1
CASTLTAYQPQHF,TGTGCCAGCACTCTTACAGCCTATCAGCCCCAGCATTTT,TRBV7-2,NA,NA,TRBJ1-5
CASRSRTGITDTQYF,TGCGCCAGCAGATCCCGGACAGGGATCACAGATACGCAGTATTTT,TRBV10-1,NA,TRBD1,TRBJ2-3
CSVEQGWSDTQYF,TGCAGCGTTGAGCAGGGGTGGTCAGATACGCAGTATTTT,TRBV29-1,NA,NA,TRBJ2-3
CASRTTGANYGYTF,TGCGCCAGCCGAACTACAGGGGCAAACTATGGCTACACCTTC,TRBV5-1,few,TRBD1,TRBJ1-2
CASSPDRGNSPLHF,TGTGCCAGCAGCCCGGACAGGGGGAATTCACCCCTCCACTTT,TRBV5-6,NA,TRBD1,TRBJ1-6
CASSRDIVEGRTNYGYTF,TGTGCCAGTAGTCGCGACATCGTTGAGGGCAGGACTAACTATGGCTACACCTTC,TRBV19,NA,NA,TRBJ1-2